This entry is about one T cell receptor (beta chain). The material for each subset, its genomic DNA, was split evenly across several immunoSEQ plates. Profiled with immunoSEQ multiplex PCR; TCRdb holds only in-frame clones, not every one. The profile covers about 2.4 million clones, with around 90% appearing a single time and about 0.13% taken by the ten largest. These data are taken from a study of shared clonotypes between healthy human individuals. Overall study: For every donor, three CD4 naive, three CD4 memory, two CD8 naive and one CD8 memory plates were used.

Germline lookup yields CDR1 SGHVS and CDR2 FNYEAQ. This CDR3 region has 17 residues. The ends lost 5 bases at V and 6 bases at J; junction bases unmatched: 13. The sequenced material came from naive CD4+ T cells sorted from blood. Indicated subset: CD45RA+ positively selected. This sequence joins TRBV7-6 and TRBJ1-6, with 7 bases lining up with TRBD1. The clonotype comes from a man aged 18-30 years in good health. CDR3 sequence (DNA): TGTGCCAGCAGCCCGGGACCCGCGGGACAGTTTAATTCACCCCTCCACTTT. Translation gives CASSPGPAGQFNSPLHF.